This TCR beta chain was identified in a study of TIL therapy for anti-PD-1-resistant metastatic lung cancer. Broader study findings: Many TIL product clones were absent from baseline tumor, suggesting clonal contraction. This highly selected cohort may not generalize to typical lung cancer patients.

The immunoSEQ assay was v3. Data came from immunoSEQ multiplex PCR; TCRdb stores just in-frame clones and leaves some out. The sample contains some 90,000 clones, around 71% of which appear only once. With 2 bases clipped from V and 5 bases from J, the junction kept 12 bases outside the gene matches. Germline V gene data show CDR1 as SGDLS and CDR2 as YYNGEE. This CDR3 spans 18 amino acids. Time point noted: pre-treatment sample, taken before nivolumab and TIL therapy. The tumor samples were excised metastases, mostly pleural nodules or supraclavicular lymph nodes. As concerns this clone: As yet, its antigen is unknown.

The chain carries TRBV9 and TRBJ2-1; 11 bases are shared with TRBD2. The material sequenced was tumor tissue, taken at baseline. The origin of this receptor is a person between 30 and 80 years old with non-small cell lung cancer. This CDR3 reads CASSVLAGGAIFDNEQFF. The DNA of the CDR3 is TGTGCCAGCAGCGTTTTAGCGGGGGGGGCGATATTTGACAATGAGCAGTTCTTC.